Listed below are T cell receptor beta chains from one sample, sequenced in a study of blood T cell repertoires in COVID-19. Sequencing was performed with immunoSEQ multiplex PCR; in TCRdb, only in-frame clones are kept and a portion is missing. Here the sample spans a few hundred thousand clones, more than 70% being singletons. The sample was peripheral blood. The receptors shown here come from a woman between 18 and 29 years old with acute or convalescent COVID-19. Each CDR3 is given with its conserved first and last residue. Each record gives: D gene, V gene, clone size, J gene, CDR3 DNA, CDR3 protein. A D gene is named only where the DNA matches it firmly. Size values are once, few and many counts, or a class for expanded clones, and some rows have none.

D: TRBD1; V: TRBV30; size: NA; J: TRBJ1-2; DNA: TGTGCCTCAGAACAGGGGGCAAGCTATGGCTACACCTTC; CDR3: CASEQGASYGYTF
D: NA; V: TRBV6-5; size: NA; J: TRBJ1-2; DNA: TGTGCCAGCGTCGGGATCGGTGGCTACACCTTC; CDR3: CASVGIGGYTF
D: TRBD1; V: TRBV5-1; size: NA; J: TRBJ2-5; DNA: TGCGCCAGCAGCGGGGGGACAGGGCCCGAAGAGACCCAGTACTTC; CDR3: CASSGGTGPEETQYF
D: TRBD2; V: TRBV29-1; size: NA; J: TRBJ2-1; DNA: TGCAGCGTAGAGAGGGTACTAGCGGTAAACAATGAGCAGTTCTTC; CDR3: CSVERVLAVNNEQFF
D: TRBD2; V: TRBV30; size: few; J: TRBJ2-3; DNA: TGTGCCTGGAGCAGGACTAGCGGGAGAGTGGATACGCAGTATTTT; CDR3: CAWSRTSGRVDTQYF
D: TRBD2; V: TRBV13; size: NA; J: TRBJ2-2; DNA: TGTGCCAGCAGCTTAGGCCTGGGACTAGCGGCTTCGACCGGGGAGCTGTTTTTT; CDR3: CASSLGLGLAASTGELFF
D: NA; V: TRBV3-1/TRBV3-2; size: NA; J: TRBJ1-1; DNA: TGTGCCAGCAGCCAAGATCTCAGGGGATCGGAAGCTTTCTTT; CDR3: CASSQDLRGSEAFF
D: NA; V: TRBV28; size: NA; J: TRBJ2-5; DNA: TGTGCCAGCAGTCTCTTTGGACAATCACAAGAGACCCAGTACTTC; CDR3: CASSLFGQSQETQYF
D: NA; V: TRBV6-5; size: NA; J: TRBJ2-7; DNA: TGTGCCAGCAGTTACTCTATCCCAGATGTATACGAGCAGTACTTC; CDR3: CASSYSIPDVYEQYF
D: NA; V: TRBV3-1/TRBV3-2; size: NA; J: TRBJ1-1; DNA: TGTGCCAGCAAACTATTGCCCACCATGAACACTGAAGCTTTCTTT; CDR3: CASKLLPTMNTEAFF
D: TRBD1; V: TRBV5-1; size: NA; J: TRBJ2-7; DNA: TGCGCCAGCAGCGCGGGTCCGGGACAGGGGGCTGGTGAGCAGTACTTC; CDR3: CASSAGPGQGAGEQYF
D: NA; V: TRBV29-1; size: NA; J: TRBJ2-7; DNA: TGCAGCGTTGAATCCCAGGGGCTGCCCTACGAGCAGTACTTC; CDR3: CSVESQGLPYEQYF
D: NA; V: TRBV3-1/TRBV3-2; size: NA; J: TRBJ1-2; DNA: TGTGCCAGCAGCCAAGACGGGGGAGGGAGAGGCTACACCTTC; CDR3: CASSQDGGGRGYTF
D: NA; V: TRBV7-2; size: NA; J: TRBJ2-7; DNA: TGTGCCAGCAGCCTAGCCAGCAGGGACTACGAGCAGTACTTC; CDR3: CASSLASRDYEQYF
D: NA; V: TRBV27; size: NA; J: TRBJ1-1; DNA: TGTGCCAGCAGTTTTGGTGGTAGGAACACTGAAGCTTTCTTT; CDR3: CASSFGGRNTEAFF
D: NA; V: TRBV6-1; size: NA; J: TRBJ2-7; DNA: TGTGCCAGCAGTGAACTGTGGTTGTCAGGGTCCTACGAGCAGTACTTC; CDR3: CASSELWLSGSYEQYF
D: NA; V: TRBV7-9; size: NA; J: TRBJ1-1; DNA: TGTGCCAGCAGCTTTGTGCAGGGCAAGGCCACTGAAGCTTTCTTT; CDR3: CASSFVQGKATEAFF
D: NA; V: TRBV10-3; size: NA; J: TRBJ2-5; DNA: TGTGCCATCAGTGCGAGAGGGGGTGTAGAGACCCAGTACTTC; CDR3: CAISARGGVETQYF
D: NA; V: TRBV2; size: NA; J: TRBJ2-7; DNA: TGTGCCAGCCACGCCGACAGGACATACTACGAGCAGTACTTC; CDR3: CASHADRTYYEQYF
D: TRBD1; V: TRBV7-6; size: NA; J: TRBJ1-1; DNA: TGTGCCAGCAGCTTAAGGGACAGATATAACACTGAAGCTTTCTTT; CDR3: CASSLRDRYNTEAFF
D: NA; V: TRBV28; size: NA; J: TRBJ2-3; DNA: TGTGCCAGCAGTTTCTACTCGAACGGGAGTCCGAAGTATTTT; CDR3: CASSFYSNGSPKYF
D: NA; V: TRBV30; size: few; J: TRBJ1-1; DNA: TGTGCCTGGAGTCGGACAGCAAACACTGAAGCTTTCTTT; CDR3: CAWSRTANTEAFF
D: TRBD2; V: TRBV29-1; size: NA; J: TRBJ2-7; DNA: TGCAGCGTCCGAAAGCGGGAGGGCTCCTACGAGCAGTACTTC; CDR3: CSVRKREGSYEQYF
D: NA; V: TRBV19; size: NA; J: TRBJ1-5; DNA: TGTGCCAGTAGTATAGTCGGACAGAGCAATCAGCCCCAGCATTTT; CDR3: CASSIVGQSNQPQHF
D: TRBD2; V: TRBV11-2; size: NA; J: TRBJ2-5; DNA: TGTGCCAGCAGCTTAATACTAGCGGGAGTGGAGACCCAGTACTTC; CDR3: CASSLILAGVETQYF
D: TRBD2; V: TRBV5-5; size: NA; J: TRBJ2-3; DNA: TGTGCCAGCAGCCCCGATACTAGCGGGAGTTTAGATACGCAGTATTTT; CDR3: CASSPDTSGSLDTQYF
D: NA; V: TRBV4-2; size: NA; J: TRBJ2-7; DNA: TGTGCCAGCAGCCCCTCTAGCGAGTACGAGCAGTACTTC; CDR3: CASSPSSEYEQYF
D: NA; V: TRBV6-2/TRBV6-3; size: NA; J: TRBJ2-7; DNA: TGTGCCAGCAGTCCCGGCGGGAAAATCGAGCAGTACTTC; CDR3: CASSPGGKIEQYF
D: NA; V: TRBV7-2; size: NA; J: TRBJ2-7; DNA: TGTGCCAGCAGCAAACTTGACTACAGGGACGAGCAGTACTTC; CDR3: CASSKLDYRDEQYF
D: TRBD2; V: TRBV19; size: NA; J: TRBJ2-1; DNA: TGTGCCAGTAGTAGGCGGGAGGGCCCCCATGAGCAGTTCTTC; CDR3: CASSRREGPHEQFF
D: NA; V: TRBV7-2; size: NA; J: TRBJ2-1; DNA: TGTGCCAGCAGTCCTTGGTCGGGCAATGAGCAGTTCTTC; CDR3: CASSPWSGNEQFF
D: NA; V: TRBV7-2; size: NA; J: TRBJ2-4; DNA: TGTGCCAGCAGCTTAGGGCGGGCCATGGACATTCAGTACTTC; CDR3: CASSLGRAMDIQYF
D: NA; V: TRBV9; size: NA; J: TRBJ1-1; DNA: TGTGCCAGCAGCGTAACTTTCACAGGGAGCGACACTGAAGCTTTCTTT; CDR3: CASSVTFTGSDTEAFF
D: TRBD1; V: TRBV5-5; size: NA; J: TRBJ1-5; DNA: TGTGCCAGCAGCTTTGGAGGGGGCAGTCAGCCCCAGCATTTT; CDR3: CASSFGGGSQPQHF
D: TRBD2; V: TRBV11-2; size: NA; J: TRBJ2-7; DNA: TGTGCCAGCAGTTCCAGCGGGAGGGCCAGCGAGCAGTACTTC; CDR3: CASSSSGRASEQYF
D: TRBD1; V: TRBV5-1; size: few; J: TRBJ1-6; DNA: TGCGCCAGCAGCTTGGTCCGGGACAGTAATTCACCCCTCCACTTT; CDR3: CASSLVRDSNSPLHF
D: TRBD1; V: TRBV6-2/TRBV6-3; size: many; J: TRBJ2-7; DNA: TGTGCCAGCAGCCAGGACAGGCCCCAGCGTCAGTACTTC; CDR3: CASSQDRPQRQYF
D: NA; V: TRBV13; size: once; J: TRBJ1-1; DNA: TGTGCCAGCAGCCCCCCTGGCAGGGGATTTCACACTGAAGCTTTCTTT; CDR3: CASSPPGRGFHTEAFF
D: NA; V: TRBV7-2; size: NA; J: TRBJ2-4; DNA: TGTGCCAGCAGCTTACCAGAAAACATTCAGTACTTC; CDR3: CASSLPENIQYF